This TCR beta chain was recovered during a study of T cells in women clearing cervical HPV infection. The overall study: With HLA typing for only a few women, HLA confounding remains possible.

Sequencing used immunoSEQ multiplex PCR; TCRdb keeps in-frame clones, though not all of them. Its clone listing holds more than 10,000 clones. Turning to this clone: What it binds is unknown. The read terminates 3 residues before the CDR3 end, so the remaining end is supplied by the germline J gene.

CDR3 size: 17 residues. Germline V gene data show CDR1 as ENHRY and CDR2 as SYGVKD. Study results and limitations: TRBV6-7 abundance was lower in cases than controls (around 0.11% versus 0.16%). Repertoire richness, not evenness, was significantly elevated in CIN3+ cases versus controls.

Sequenced: blood buffy coat. The sequence came from a woman aged 18 to 75 with a cervical HPV16 infection that either progressed to CIN3+ or cleared (not recorded which). This chain uses TRBV10-3 with TRBJ2-2; 10 bases line up with TRBD1. The sequenced CDR3 bases are TGTGCCATCAGTGAAGGGACAGGGGACTTAACTAATGAAAAG. Translation: CAISEGTGDLTNEK. The CDR3 in full is CAISEGTGDLTNEKLFF.